The clone carrying this TCR beta chain was observed once. This sample is drawn from a study of blood T cell repertoires in COVID-19. Study as a whole: The study drew acute and convalescent COVID-19 samples from the United States, Italy and Spain. T cells, B-cell-depleted T cells, or PBMCs provided the cDNA or gDNA that served as material.

Germline V gene sequence: CDR1 MNHEY, CDR2 SVGEGT. V lost 5 bases, J lost 0 bases, and 8 bases lay in between. The CDR3 is 13 amino acids. Authors' data handling: By means of reference gene primer amplification, nucleated cell counts were estimated. TCRdb's table, derived via immunoSEQ multiplex PCR, lists solely in-frame clones and lacks some. From that table come the V and J calls and clone size; the DNA was used to work out D and trimming. This sample has around 620,000 clones, with 85% to 90% found just once. Material for sequencing was peripheral blood. The rearrangement links TRBV6-2 or TRBV6-3 to TRBJ2-7; D possibly corresponds to TRBD1 (6 bases). The receptor was derived from a woman aged 18-29 years with acute or convalescent COVID-19. The CDR3 region is CASSRGTSYEQYF. The CDR3 DNA reads TGTGCCAGCAGTAGGGGGACCTCCTACGAGCAGTACTTC.